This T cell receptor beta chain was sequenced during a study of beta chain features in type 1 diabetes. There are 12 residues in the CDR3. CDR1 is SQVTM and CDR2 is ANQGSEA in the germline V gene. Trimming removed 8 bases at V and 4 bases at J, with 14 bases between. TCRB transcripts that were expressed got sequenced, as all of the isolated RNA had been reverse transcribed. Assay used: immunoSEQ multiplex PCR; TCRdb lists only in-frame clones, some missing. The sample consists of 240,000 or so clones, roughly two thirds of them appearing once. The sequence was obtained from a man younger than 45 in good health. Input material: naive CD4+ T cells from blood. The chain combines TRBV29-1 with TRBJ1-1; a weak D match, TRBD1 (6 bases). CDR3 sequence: CSWGAQSTEAFF. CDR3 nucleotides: TGCAGCTGGGGGGCTCAGAGCACTGAAGCTTTCTTT.